The TCR beta chain described here comes from a study of response to subunit inactivated influenza vaccine. The CDR3 is 15 amino acids. Germline CDR1 reads MNHNS; CDR2 reads SASEGT. J lost 5 bases, V lost 11 bases, and 14 bases had no gene match. A single record per CDR3 protein comes from TCRdb applying MiXCR to the RT-PCR reads. This table holds hundreds of thousands of distinct CDR3 sequences, about 18% found once. Regarding the study as a whole: Only a handful of new T cells, the authors suggested, are recruited with each seasonal influenza vaccination.

This clonotype was counted a single time. Its antigen is still unknown. This specimen consisted of PBMCs from blood, obtained less than 6 days after vaccination. This chain connects TRBV6-1 to TRBJ2-5; 10 positions match TRBD1. This sequence originates from a man over 45 who received an inactivated influenza vaccine. CDR3 region: CAGGSKTGGLETQYF. The CDR3 DNA follows: TGTGCCGGGGGGTCAAAGACAGGGGGCTTGGAGACCCAGTACTTC.